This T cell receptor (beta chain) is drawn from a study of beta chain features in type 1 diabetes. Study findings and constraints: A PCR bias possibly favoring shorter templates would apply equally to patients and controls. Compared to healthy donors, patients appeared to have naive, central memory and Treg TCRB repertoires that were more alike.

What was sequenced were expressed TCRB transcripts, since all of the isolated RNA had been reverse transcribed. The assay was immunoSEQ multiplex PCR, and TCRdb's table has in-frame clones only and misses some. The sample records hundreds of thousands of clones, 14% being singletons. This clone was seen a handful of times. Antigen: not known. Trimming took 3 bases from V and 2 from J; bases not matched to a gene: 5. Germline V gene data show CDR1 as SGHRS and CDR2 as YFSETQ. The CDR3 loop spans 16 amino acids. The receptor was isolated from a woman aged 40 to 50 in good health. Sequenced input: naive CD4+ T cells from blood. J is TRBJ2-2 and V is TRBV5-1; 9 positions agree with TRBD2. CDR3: CASSSLAGVNTGELFF. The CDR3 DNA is TGCGCCAGCAGCTCGTTAGCGGGAGTTAACACCGGGGAGCTGTTTTTT.